The 6 T cell receptor beta chains below come from one sample, sequenced in a study of T cells in Graves' hyperthyroidism and ophthalmopathy. The investigators amplified TCR beta CDR3 regions from RNA transcripts. During a first-round RT-PCR of the TCR CDR3, the HTBI primer set was used. TCRdb reprocessed the multiplex PCR reads with MiXCR, giving one entry per CDR3 protein. The repertoire holds approximately 360,000 distinct CDR3 sequences, 20% to 30% seen once, with roughly 70% in the top ten. The sequencing input was blood. All receptors derive from a man aged 45-60 years with Graves' hyperthyroidism.

This chain links TRBV7-2 with TRBJ2-4; tentatively, D is TRBD2 (6 bases). The CDR3 is made up of 15 amino acids. The V end was cut by 5 bases, the J end by 8 bases, with 19 bases between. Germline V lookup: CDR1 SGHTA, CDR2 FQGNSA. CDR3 in DNA: TGTGCCAGCAGCGTTGGAGGGGAAGGTGGGGACATTCAGTACTTC. Translation: CASSVGGEGGDIQYF.

This chain links TRBV28 with TRBJ2-7; TRBD1 matches at 9 bases. Germline CDR1 is MDHEN and CDR2 is SYDVKM. With 5 bases clipped from V and 3 bases from J, the junction kept 8 bases outside the gene matches. The CDR3 has 15 amino acids. In nucleotides, the CDR3 is TGTGCCAGCAGTCCCACAGGGGGCCTCCTCTACGAGCAGTACTTC. Translated, it gives CASSPTGGLLYEQYF.

CDR3 DNA: TGTGCCAGCAGTGATTTTGCTAGCGGGACCAATGAGCAGTTCTTC. This sequence encodes CASSDFASGTNEQFF. The J gene is TRBJ2-1, the V gene TRBV6-4; 9 nucleotides agree with TRBD2. The ends lost 3 bases at V and 6 bases at J; junction bases unmatched: 6. This CDR3 is built from 15 residues. Per germline, CDR1 MRHNA and CDR2 SNTAGT.

The chain has TRBV5-8 and TRBJ2-5, with 9 nucleotides matching TRBD2. The CDR3 is 17 residues long. The V and J ends lost 2 bases and 7 bases, in that order; junction bases with no gene match: 15. Germline CDR1 reads SGHTS; CDR2 reads YDEGEE. The CDR3 DNA reads as TGTGCCAGCAGCTTTCTCCAGAGCGGGAGGACCCGGGGGACCCAGTACTTC. As protein: CASSFLQSGRTRGTQYF.

The rearrangement links TRBV6-1 to TRBJ2-7, with TRBD1 as a possible D gene (5 bases). CDR1 MNHNS and CDR2 SASEGT come from the germline V gene. The CDR3 length is 14 residues. V was shortened by 3 bases and J by 0 bases, with 9 bases between the two germline ends. The CDR3 protein is CASSDRTSSYEQYF. In nucleotides, the CDR3 is TGTGCCAGCAGTGACCGGACAAGCTCCTACGAGCAGTACTTC.

The rearrangement uses TRBV7-2 and TRBJ1-2; D gene uncertain. Trimming shortened V by 4 bases and J by 8 bases, and 17 bases separated the two germline ends. Germline V lookup: CDR1 SGHTA, CDR2 FQGNSA. The CDR3 contains 14 residues. CDR3 bases: TGTGCCAGCAGCTATATAGGAGGAATAGGGGGCTACACCTTC. Its translation is CASSYIGGIGGYTF.